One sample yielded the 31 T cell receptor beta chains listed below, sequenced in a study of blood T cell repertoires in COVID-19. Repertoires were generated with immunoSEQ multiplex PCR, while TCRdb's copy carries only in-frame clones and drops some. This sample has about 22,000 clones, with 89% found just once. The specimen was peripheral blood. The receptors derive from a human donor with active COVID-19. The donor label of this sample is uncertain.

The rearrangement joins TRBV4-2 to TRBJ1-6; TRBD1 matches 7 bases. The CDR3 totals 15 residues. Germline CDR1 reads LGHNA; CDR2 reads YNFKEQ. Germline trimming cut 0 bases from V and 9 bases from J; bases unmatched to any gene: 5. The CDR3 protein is CASSQDLQGISPLHF. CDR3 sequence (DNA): TGTGCCAGCAGCCAAGATTTACAGGGGATTTCACCCCTCCACTTT.

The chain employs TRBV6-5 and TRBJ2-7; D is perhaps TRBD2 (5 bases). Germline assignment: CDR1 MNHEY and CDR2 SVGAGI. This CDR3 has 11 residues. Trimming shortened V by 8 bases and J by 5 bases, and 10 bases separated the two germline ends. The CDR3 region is CASRGGHEQYF. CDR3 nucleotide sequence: TGTGCCAGCCGGGGTGGACACGAGCAGTACTTC.

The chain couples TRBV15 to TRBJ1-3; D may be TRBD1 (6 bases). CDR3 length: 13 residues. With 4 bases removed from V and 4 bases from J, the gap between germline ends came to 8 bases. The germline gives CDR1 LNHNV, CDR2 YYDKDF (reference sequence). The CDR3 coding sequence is TGTGCCACCAGCACAGGGGACGGAAACACCATATATTTT. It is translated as CATSTGDGNTIYF.

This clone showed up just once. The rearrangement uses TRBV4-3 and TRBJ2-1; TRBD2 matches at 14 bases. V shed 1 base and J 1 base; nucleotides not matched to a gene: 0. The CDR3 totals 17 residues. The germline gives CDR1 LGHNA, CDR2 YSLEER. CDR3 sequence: CASSQGTSGRSYNEQFF. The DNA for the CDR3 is TGCGCCAGCAGCCAAGGGACTAGCGGGAGGTCCTACAATGAGCAGTTCTTC.

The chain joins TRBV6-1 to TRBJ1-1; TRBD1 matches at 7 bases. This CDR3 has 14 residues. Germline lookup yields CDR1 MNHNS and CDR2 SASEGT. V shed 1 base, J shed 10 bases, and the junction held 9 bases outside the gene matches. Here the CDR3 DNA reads TGTGCCAGCAGTGAAGTCGACAGGGTGGTTAGAGCTTTCTTT. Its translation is CASSEVDRVVRAFF.

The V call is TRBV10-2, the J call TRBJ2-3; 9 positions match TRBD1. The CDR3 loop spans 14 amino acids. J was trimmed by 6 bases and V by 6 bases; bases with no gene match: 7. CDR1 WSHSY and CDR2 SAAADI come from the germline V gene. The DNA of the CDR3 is TGCGCCAGCAGCTTGGGACAGGGTGTGGATACGCAGTATTTT. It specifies CASSLGQGVDTQYF.

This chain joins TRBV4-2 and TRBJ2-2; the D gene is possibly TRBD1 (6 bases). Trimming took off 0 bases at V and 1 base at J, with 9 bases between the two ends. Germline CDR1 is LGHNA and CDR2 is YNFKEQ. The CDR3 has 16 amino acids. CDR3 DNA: TGTGCCAGCAGCCAAGATGGACAGTTGAACACCGGGGAGCTGTTTTTT. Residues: CASSQDGQLNTGELFF.

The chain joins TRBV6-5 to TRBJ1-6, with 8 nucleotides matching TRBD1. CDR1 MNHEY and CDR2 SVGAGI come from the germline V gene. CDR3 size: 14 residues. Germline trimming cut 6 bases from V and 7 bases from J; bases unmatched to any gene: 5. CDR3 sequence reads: CASRRTGPNSPLHF. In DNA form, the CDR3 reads TGTGCCAGCAGACGGACAGGGCCCAATTCACCCCTCCACTTT.

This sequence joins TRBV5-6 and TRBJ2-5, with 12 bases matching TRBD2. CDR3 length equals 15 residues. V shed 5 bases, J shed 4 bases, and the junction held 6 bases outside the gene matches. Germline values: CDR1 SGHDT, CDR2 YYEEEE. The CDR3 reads CASRLAGGGGETQYF. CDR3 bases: TGTGCCAGCAGACTAGCGGGAGGTGGAGGAGAGACCCAGTACTTC. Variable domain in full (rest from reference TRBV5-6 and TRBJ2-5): DAGVTQSPTHLIKTRGQQVTLRCSPKSGHDTVSWYQQALGQGPQFIFQYYEEEERQRGNFPDRFSGHQFPNYSSELNVNALLLGDSALYLCASRLAGGGGETQYFGPGTRLLVL.

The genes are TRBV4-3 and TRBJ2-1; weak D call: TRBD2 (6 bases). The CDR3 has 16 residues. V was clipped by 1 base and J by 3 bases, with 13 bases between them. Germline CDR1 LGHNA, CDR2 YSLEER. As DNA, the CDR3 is TGCGCCAGCAGCCAAGCGTTCGACGGGAGCTACAATGAGCAGTTCTTC. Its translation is CASSQAFDGSYNEQFF.

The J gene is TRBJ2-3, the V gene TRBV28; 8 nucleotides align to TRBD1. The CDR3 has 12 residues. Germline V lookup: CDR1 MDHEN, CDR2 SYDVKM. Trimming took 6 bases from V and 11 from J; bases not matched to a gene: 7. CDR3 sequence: CASRGQGSGQYF. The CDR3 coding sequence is TGTGCCAGCAGAGGACAGGGAAGTGGGCAGTATTTT.

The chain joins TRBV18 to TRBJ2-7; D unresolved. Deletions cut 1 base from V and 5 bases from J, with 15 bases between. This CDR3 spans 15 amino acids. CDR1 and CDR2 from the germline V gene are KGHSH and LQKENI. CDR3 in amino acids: CASSPLPSNRDEQYF. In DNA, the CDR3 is TGTGCCAGCTCACCACTGCCCTCTAATCGCGACGAGCAGTACTTC.

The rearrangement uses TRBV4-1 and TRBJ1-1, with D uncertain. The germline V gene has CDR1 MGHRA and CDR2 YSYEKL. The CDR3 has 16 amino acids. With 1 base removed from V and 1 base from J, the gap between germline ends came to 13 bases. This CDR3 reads CASSQVRRGTNTEAFF. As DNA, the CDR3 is TGCGCCAGCAGCCAAGTAAGGCGGGGAACGAACACTGAAGCTTTCTTT.

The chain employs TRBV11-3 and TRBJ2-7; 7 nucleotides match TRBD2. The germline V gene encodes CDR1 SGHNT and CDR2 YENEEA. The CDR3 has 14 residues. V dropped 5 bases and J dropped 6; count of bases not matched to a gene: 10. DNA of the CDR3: TGTGCCAGCAGCAAAGACGGGGGGTCCGGCGAGCAGTACTTC. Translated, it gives CASSKDGGSGEQYF.

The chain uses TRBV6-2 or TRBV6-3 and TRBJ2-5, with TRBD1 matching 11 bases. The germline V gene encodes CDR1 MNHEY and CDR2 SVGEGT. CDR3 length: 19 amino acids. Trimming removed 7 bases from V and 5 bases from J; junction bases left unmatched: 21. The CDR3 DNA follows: TGTGCCAGCAACCCCCGGACAGGGGGCGATCTGTTCCCGGGGGAGACCCAGTACTTC. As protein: CASNPRTGGDLFPGETQYF.

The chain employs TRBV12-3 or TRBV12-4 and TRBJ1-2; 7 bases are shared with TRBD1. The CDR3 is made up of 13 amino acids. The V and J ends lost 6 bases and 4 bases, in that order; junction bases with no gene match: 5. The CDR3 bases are TGTGCCAGCAGCCCGACAGGGTCCTATGGCTACACCTTC. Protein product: CASSPTGSYGYTF.

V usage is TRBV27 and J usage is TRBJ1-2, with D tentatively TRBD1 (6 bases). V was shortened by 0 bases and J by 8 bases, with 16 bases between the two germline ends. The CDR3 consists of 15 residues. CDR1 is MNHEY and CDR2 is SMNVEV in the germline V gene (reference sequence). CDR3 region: CASSLSVQGLGGYTF. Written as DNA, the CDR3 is TGTGCCAGCAGTTTATCGGTACAGGGATTAGGAGGCTACACCTTC.

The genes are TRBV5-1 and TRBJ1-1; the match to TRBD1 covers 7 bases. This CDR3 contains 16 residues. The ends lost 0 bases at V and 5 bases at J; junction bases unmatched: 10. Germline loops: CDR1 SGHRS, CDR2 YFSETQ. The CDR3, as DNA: TGCGCCAGCAGCTTGGAAGGCACAGGGGTGGGAACTGAAGCTTTCTTT. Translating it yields CASSLEGTGVGTEAFF.

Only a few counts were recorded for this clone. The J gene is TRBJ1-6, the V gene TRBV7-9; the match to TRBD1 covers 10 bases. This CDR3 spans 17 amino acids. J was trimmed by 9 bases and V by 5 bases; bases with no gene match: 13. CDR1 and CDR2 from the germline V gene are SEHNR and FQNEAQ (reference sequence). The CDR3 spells CASSPNKRQGAGSPLHF. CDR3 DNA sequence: TGTGCCAGCAGCCCAAACAAAAGACAGGGGGCTGGTTCACCCCTCCACTTT. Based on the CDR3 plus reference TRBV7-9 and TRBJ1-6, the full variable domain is DTGVSQNPRHKITKRGQNVTFRCDPISEHNRLYWYRQTLGQGPEFLTYFQNEAQLEKSRLLSDRFSAERPKGSFSTLEIQRTEQGDSAMYLCASSPNKRQGAGSPLHFGNGTRLTVT.

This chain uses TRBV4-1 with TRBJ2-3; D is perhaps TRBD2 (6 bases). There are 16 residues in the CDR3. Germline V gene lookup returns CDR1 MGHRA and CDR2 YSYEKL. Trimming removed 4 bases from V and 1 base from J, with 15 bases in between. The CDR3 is CASSRERVGRTDTQYF. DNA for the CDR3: TGCGCCAGCAGCCGGGAGCGGGTGGGCCGCACAGATACGCAGTATTTT.

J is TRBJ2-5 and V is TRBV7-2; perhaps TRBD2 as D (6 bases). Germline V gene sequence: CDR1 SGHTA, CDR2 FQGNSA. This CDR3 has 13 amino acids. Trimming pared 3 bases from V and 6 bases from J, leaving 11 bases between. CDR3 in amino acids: CASSFPEGQTQYF. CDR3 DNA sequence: TGTGCCAGCAGCTTTCCGGAGGGGCAGACCCAGTACTTC.

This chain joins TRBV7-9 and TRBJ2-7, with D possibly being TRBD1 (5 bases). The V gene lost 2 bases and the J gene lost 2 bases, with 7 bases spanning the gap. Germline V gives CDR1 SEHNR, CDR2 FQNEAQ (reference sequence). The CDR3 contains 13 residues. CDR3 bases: TGTGCCAGCAGCTTACCAGGGACCTACGAGCAGTACTTC. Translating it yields CASSLPGTYEQYF.

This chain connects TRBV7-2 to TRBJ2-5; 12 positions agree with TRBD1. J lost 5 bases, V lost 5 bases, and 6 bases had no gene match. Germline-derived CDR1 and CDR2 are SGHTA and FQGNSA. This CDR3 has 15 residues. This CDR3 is CASSTQGTGGETQYF. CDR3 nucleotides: TGTGCCAGCAGCACCCAAGGGACAGGGGGCGAGACCCAGTACTTC.

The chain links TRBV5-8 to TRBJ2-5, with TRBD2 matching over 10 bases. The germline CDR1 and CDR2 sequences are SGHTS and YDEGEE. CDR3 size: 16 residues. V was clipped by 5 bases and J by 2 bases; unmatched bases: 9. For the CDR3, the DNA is TGTGCCAGCAGAGAACTAGCGGGGCCGCTTCAAGAGACCCAGTACTTC. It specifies CASRELAGPLQETQYF. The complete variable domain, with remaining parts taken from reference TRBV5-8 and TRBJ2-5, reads EAGVTQSPTHLIKTRGQQATLRCSPISGHTSVYWYQQALGLGLQFLLWYDEGEERNRGNFPPRFSGRQFPNYSSELNVNALELEDSALYLCASRELAGPLQETQYFGPGTRLLVL.

CDR3 residues: CASSLGSGSGNTIYF. CDR3 in DNA: TGTGCCAGCAGTTTAGGGTCAGGCTCTGGAAACACCATATATTTT. J is TRBJ1-3 and V is TRBV27; D unclear. Trimming removed 2 bases at V and 0 bases at J, with 8 bases between. This CDR3 contains 15 residues. Looked up from germline, CDR1 is MNHEY and CDR2 is SMNVEV (reference sequence).

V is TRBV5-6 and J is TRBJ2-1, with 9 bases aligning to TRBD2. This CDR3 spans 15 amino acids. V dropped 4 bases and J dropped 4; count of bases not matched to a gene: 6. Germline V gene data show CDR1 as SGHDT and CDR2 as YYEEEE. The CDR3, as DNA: TGTGCCAGCAGCACTACTAGCGGGCCATACAATGAGCAGTTCTTC. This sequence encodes CASSTTSGPYNEQFF.

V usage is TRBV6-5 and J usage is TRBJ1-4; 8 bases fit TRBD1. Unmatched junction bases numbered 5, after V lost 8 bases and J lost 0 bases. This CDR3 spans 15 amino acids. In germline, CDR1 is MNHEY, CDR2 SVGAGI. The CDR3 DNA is TGTGCCAGCGGTCAGGGGGCCGCAACTAATGAAAAACTGTTTTTT. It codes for CASGQGAATNEKLFF.

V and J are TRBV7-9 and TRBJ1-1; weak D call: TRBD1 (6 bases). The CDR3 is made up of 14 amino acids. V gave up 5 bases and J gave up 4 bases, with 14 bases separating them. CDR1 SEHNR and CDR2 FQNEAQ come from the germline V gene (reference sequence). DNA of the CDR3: TGTGCCAGCAGCCACTACAGGGAGGGCACTGAAGCTTTCTTT. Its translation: CASSHYREGTEAFF.

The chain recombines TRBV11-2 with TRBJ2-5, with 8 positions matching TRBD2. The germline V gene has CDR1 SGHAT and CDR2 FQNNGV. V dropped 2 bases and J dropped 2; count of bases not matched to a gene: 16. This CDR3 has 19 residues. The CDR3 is CASSLKPFTSGGHQETQYF. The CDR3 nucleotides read TGTGCCAGCAGCTTAAAACCCTTTACAAGCGGGGGCCATCAAGAGACCCAGTACTTC.

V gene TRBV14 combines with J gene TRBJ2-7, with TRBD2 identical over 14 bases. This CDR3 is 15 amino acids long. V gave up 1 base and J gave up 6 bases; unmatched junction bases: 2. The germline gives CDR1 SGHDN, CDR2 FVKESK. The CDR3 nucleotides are TGTGCCAGCAGCCAAGCGGGACTAGCGGGAGCCGAGCAGTACTTC. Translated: CASSQAGLAGAEQYF.

The CDR3 here is CAISGLAGDGTDTQYF. For the CDR3, the DNA is TGTGCCATCAGTGGTCTAGCGGGAGACGGCACAGATACGCAGTATTTT. The chain has TRBV10-3 and TRBJ2-3; 10 positions match TRBD2. V dropped 4 bases and J dropped 1; count of bases not matched to a gene: 5. The CDR3 runs 16 residues. Germline-derived CDR1 and CDR2 are ENHRY and SYGVKD.